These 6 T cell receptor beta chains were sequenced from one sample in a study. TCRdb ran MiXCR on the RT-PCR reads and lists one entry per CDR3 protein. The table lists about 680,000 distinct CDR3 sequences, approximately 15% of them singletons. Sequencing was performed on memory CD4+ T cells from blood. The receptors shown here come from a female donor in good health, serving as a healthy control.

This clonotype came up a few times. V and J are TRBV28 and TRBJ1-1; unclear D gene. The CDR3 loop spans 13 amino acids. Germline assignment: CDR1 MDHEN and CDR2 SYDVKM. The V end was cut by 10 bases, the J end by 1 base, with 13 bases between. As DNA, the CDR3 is TGTGCCACCCTTCCGACGGGGAACACTGAAGCTTTCTTT. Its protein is CATLPTGNTEAFF.

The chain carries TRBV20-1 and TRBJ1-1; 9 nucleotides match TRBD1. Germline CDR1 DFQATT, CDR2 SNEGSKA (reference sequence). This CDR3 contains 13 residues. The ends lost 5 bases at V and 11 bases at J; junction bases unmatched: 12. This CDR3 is CSADPGQGASAFF. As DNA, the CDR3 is TGCAGTGCTGACCCGGGACAGGGAGCTTCGGCTTTCTTT.

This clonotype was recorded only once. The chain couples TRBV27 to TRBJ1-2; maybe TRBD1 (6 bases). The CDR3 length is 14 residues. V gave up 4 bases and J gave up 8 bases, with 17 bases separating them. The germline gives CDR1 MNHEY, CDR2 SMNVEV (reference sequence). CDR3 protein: CASSSRGVEKGYTF. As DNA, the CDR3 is TGTGCCAGCAGTTCGAGGGGGGTCGAAAAGGGCTACACCTTC.

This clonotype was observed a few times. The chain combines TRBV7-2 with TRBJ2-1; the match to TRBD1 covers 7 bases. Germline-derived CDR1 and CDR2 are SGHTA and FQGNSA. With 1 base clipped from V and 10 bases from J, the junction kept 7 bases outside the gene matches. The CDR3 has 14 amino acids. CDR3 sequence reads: CASSLGQGPREQFF. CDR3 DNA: TGTGCCAGCAGCTTAGGACAGGGACCTCGGGAGCAGTTCTTC.

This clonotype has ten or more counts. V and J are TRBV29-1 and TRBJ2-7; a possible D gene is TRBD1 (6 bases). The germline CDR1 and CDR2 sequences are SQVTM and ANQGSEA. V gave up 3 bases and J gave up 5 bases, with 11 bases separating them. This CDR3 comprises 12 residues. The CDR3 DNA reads TGCAGCGTTGACCAGGGGACGCACGAGCAGTACTTC. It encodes CSVDQGTHEQYF.

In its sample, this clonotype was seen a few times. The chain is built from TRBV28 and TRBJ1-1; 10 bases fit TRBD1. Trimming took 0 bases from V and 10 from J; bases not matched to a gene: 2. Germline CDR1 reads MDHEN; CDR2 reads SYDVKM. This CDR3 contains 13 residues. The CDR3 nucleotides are TGTGCCAGCAGTTTATGGGACAGGGGGTCAGCTTTCTTT. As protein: CASSLWDRGSAFF.